The 6 T cell receptor beta chains below come from one sample, sequenced in a study of T-cell reconstitution after alpha-beta-depleted transplantation in children. Preparation of the TCRbeta library used unique molecular identifiers. Each CDR3 protein gets one entry after TCRdb re-called the PCR reads with MiXCR. The profile covers about 440,000 distinct CDR3 sequences, with approximately 42% appearing a single time and around 29% taken by the ten largest. The material was PBMCs, obtained before TCRalphabeta/CD19-depleted stem cell transplant. Source of these receptors: a girl aged 2 to 9 with aplastic anemia, due to receive a stem cell transplant.

This clonotype was detected many times. The chain recombines TRBV7-3 with TRBJ2-1; 7 nucleotides line up with TRBD2. This CDR3 is 16 amino acids long. In germline, CDR1 is SGHTA, CDR2 FQGTGA. With V trimmed by 3 bases and J by 4 bases, 9 bases remained unmatched. CDR3 sequence: CASSLDGGTTYNEQFF. The CDR3 DNA reads TGTGCCAGCAGCTTGGACGGTGGGACTACGTACAATGAGCAGTTCTTC.

This sequence joins TRBV7-2 and TRBJ2-7, with 14 bases identical to TRBD2. Germline V gene sequence: CDR1 SGHTA, CDR2 FQGNSA. The CDR3 has 16 residues. Trimming took 5 bases from V and 4 from J; bases not matched to a gene: 7. The CDR3 protein is CASSLEGTSGGYEQYF. The CDR3 DNA is TGTGCCAGCAGCCTCGAGGGGACTAGCGGGGGTTACGAGCAGTACTTC.

This clonotype was counted only a few times. V usage is TRBV20-1 and J usage is TRBJ2-1; 10 nucleotides align to TRBD2. The CDR3 has 15 residues. The germline gives CDR1 DFQATT, CDR2 SNEGSKA (reference sequence). Trimming at V came to 2 bases and at J to 4 bases, leaving 5 bases not matched to a gene. CDR3: CSARSRTSGYNEQFF. The CDR3 DNA sequence: TGCAGTGCTAGATCCCGGACTAGCGGTTACAATGAGCAGTTCTTC.

The rearrangement uses TRBV5-1 and TRBJ2-5; 7 bases match TRBD1. This CDR3 comprises 14 residues. The trim removed 3 bases at V and 1 base at J, leaving 3 bases unmatched. Germline-derived CDR1 and CDR2 are SGHRS and YFSETQ. The CDR3 here is CASSSGDSQETQYF. The CDR3 bases are TGCGCCAGCAGCTCTGGGGACAGCCAAGAGACCCAGTACTTC.

This clonotype was picked up many times. This chain links TRBV3-1 with TRBJ2-7; D uncertain. The CDR3 runs 12 residues. CDR1 and CDR2 (germline): LGHDT, YNNKEL (reference sequence). Trimming removed 2 bases from V and 2 bases from J, with 4 bases in between. In DNA form, the CDR3 reads TGTGCCAGCAGCCAACTCACCTACGAGCAGTACTTC. Translating it yields CASSQLTYEQYF.

J is TRBJ2-7 and V is TRBV24-1; D is unresolved. CDR1 is KGHDR and CDR2 is SFDVKD in the germline V gene. V gave up 0 bases and J gave up 2 bases, with 7 bases separating them. The CDR3 has 14 amino acids. The chain's CDR3 is CATSDLLLTYEQYF. DNA for the CDR3: TGTGCCACCAGTGATTTGCTTCTTACCTACGAGCAGTACTTC.